The following is a TCR beta chain sequence with its context. Antigen unknown. Assay: immunoSEQ multiplex PCR; the TCRdb copy retains only in-frame clones and omits some. The repertoire holds about 78,000 clones, with approximately 85% as singletons. The record originates from a study of T cells in localized non-small cell lung cancer. Study conclusions and caveats: In adjacent lung, a median roughly 58 of the top 100 tumor clones were found. Uninvolved adjacent lung, not tumor, had the highest T cell clonality.

V was trimmed by 4 bases and J by 3 bases, leaving 13 bases between them. The CDR3 covers 14 residues. CDR1 is SGHRS, CDR2 YFSETQ, per germline. This receptor was taken from a man aged 40-75 years with stage I lung adenocarcinoma. This chain connects TRBV5-1 to TRBJ2-5; maybe TRBD1 (5 bases). Sequenced here: peripheral blood, sampled before any cancer treatment. This CDR3 is CASSPGHREETQYF. The DNA of the CDR3 is TGCGCCAGCAGCCCCGGACATCGCGAAGAGACCCAGTACTTC. The variable domain in full, completed from reference TRBV5-1 and TRBJ2-5, reads KAGVTQTPRYLIKTRGQQVTLSCSPISGHRSVSWYQQTPGQGLQFLFEYFSETQRNKGNFPGRFSGRQFSNSRSEMNVSTLELGDSALYLCASSPGHREETQYFGPGTRLLVL.